This T cell receptor (beta chain) was obtained from a study of identical twins (dated by TCRdb to about 2016). About the investigation overall: TCR alpha and beta repertoires from monozygotic twins, unrelated adults of various ages and cord blood were deep-sequenced to test whether fetal clonotypes persist. Replicate twin experiments were performed at different times using different library preparation protocols to rule out contamination.

From the cysteine through the phenylalanine, the CDR3 covers 17 amino acids. Only CDR3 DNA is held: 51 bases, read in frame from base 1. Relative to germline, V is missing 0 bases and J is missing 3 bases, with 2 bases of the junction outside any gene match. The germline V gene provides CDR1 LGHNA and CDR2 YSLEER. To note about this clonotype: Its antigen target is currently unknown. One base away there is no much larger clone; base qualities are not given.

Receptors were amplified or captured by 5' RACE. The sequencer was an Illumina HiSeq 2000. Template switching introduced a universal primer binding site; the final cDNA contained a unique molecular identifier, enabling accurate counting of TCR cDNA molecules. Specific primers in the conserved constant-segment region were used to synthesize first-strand cDNA for the TCR alpha and beta chains. Each cDNA library was double barcoded, with a SMART-Mk sample barcode plus Illumina barcodes, to control for contamination. Two successive PCR steps introduced TruSeq adapter sequences along with Illumina sample barcodes. TCR alpha and beta cDNA libraries were sequenced on the Illumina HiSeq platform with custom primers. The authors' analysis ran thus. Unique molecular identifiers were extracted from raw reads with MiGEC, and CDR3 positions were determined with MiXCR. For each individual, recombination models were inferred using an EM algorithm with the repgenHMM and IGoR tools. The tcR package in R was used for shared clonotype analysis, with sharing normalized by the product of cloneset sizes. To study raw recombination free of thymic and clonal selection effects, out-of-frame nonproductive sequences were analyzed. The raw public data were reprocessed by TCRdb itself: fastp quality trimming at Q25, MiXCR clonotype calling, in-frame beta chains only. Identical CDR3 protein sequences are pooled into one entry, listed with their most common genes and DNA. Clone size and V and J calls follow TCRdb, not the original study. This sample gives around 690,000 distinct CDR3 sequences in total; 21% of them show up just once. Clones ranked in the top ten supply roughly 4% of the sample.

Only healthy Caucasian donors were included. Three pairs of female monozygotic twins, all aged roughly 18 to 29 years, were included in the twin cohort. Peripheral blood mononuclear cells were the source from which RNA for the TCR libraries was isolated. The investigation overall reported the following: In monozygotic twins, out-of-frame TCR alpha sharing was systematically underestimated by recombination models, although the models agreed with sharing between unrelated individuals. Fewer insertions were carried by abundant cord blood beta clonotypes, a similar but weaker trend appeared in young adult naive repertoires, and no such trend appeared in memory repertoires. Compared with coincidental sharing between unrelated individuals, an excess of low generation-probability sequences was observed among out-of-frame TCR alpha sequences shared between twins. The excess sharing between twins in beta out-of-frame sequences was weaker because fewer shared sequences reduced the signal-to-noise ratio. Because the same donors could not be followed over many years, conclusions were based on cross-sectional statistical analysis. Invariant T cells such as MAIT and iNKT could partly confound zero-insertion analyses, though diverse VJ usage argued against this for most clonotypes.

These data are also associated with another study on T cells expressing NK-cell markers. As that second paper reports: About eight donors provided sorted CD3+CD56+NKG2C+, CD3+CD56+NKG2C- and CD3+CD56-NKG2C+ T-cell subsets, whose TCR beta-chain repertoires were profiled. Among the eight sequenced donors, only one was HCMV-seronegative, while the other seven were HCMV-seropositive. To restrict sorting to alphabetaTCR-expressing T cells, an anti-gammadeltaTCR antibody was added in several experiments. In a handful of donors, the dominant CD3+CD56+NKG2C+ clonotypes ranked among the top 10 CD8+ clonotypes, making up about 1.0-7.5% of CD8+ T cells. Those dominant clonotypes were again the most abundant among CD3+CD56-NKG2C+ cells in a few donors, at roughly 25-65%. Whether the expanded NKG2C-expressing T cell clones were specific for HCMV antigens remained unclear. The eight sequenced donors were randomly selected healthy volunteers, three men and five women. HCMV serostatus was determined by detecting HCMV-specific IgG in serum with a commercial ELISA kit. Bulk peripheral blood T-cell repertoires were additionally sequenced from unsorted PBMC for a handful of donors. MIGEC was used to demultiplex reads and group reads by UMI, and MiTCR was used to assemble and quantify clonotypes. Only TCR cDNA sequences supported by at least two reads were kept to exclude erroneous sequences. The tcR package was used for downstream repertoire analysis, with clonotypes matched between fractions based on CDR3 nucleotide sequence plus V segment. VDJmatch was used to annotate antigen specificity against VDJdb, with one amino acid substitution in CDR3 allowed.

The V and J segments used are TRBV4-3 and TRBJ2-1, and 13 junction bases match TRBD2. The receptor was isolated from a woman between 18 and 29 years old in good health. The sequenced material came from PBMCs. The CDR3 region has the sequence CASSQDRTSGSYNEQFF. The bases read TGCGCCAGCAGCCAAGATCGGACTAGCGGGAGCTACAATGAGCAGTTCTTC.